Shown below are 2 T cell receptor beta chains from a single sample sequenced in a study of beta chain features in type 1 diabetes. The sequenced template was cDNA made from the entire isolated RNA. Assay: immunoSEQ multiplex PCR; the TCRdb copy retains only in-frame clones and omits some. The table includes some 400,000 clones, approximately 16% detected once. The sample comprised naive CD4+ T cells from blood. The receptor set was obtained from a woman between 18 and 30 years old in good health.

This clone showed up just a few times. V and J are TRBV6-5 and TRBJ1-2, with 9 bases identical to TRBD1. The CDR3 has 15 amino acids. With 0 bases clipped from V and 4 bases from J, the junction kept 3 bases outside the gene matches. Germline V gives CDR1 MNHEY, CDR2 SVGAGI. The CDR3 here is CASSYSGQGIYGYTF. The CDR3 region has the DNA TGTGCCAGCAGTTACTCGGGACAGGGAATCTATGGCTACACCTTC.

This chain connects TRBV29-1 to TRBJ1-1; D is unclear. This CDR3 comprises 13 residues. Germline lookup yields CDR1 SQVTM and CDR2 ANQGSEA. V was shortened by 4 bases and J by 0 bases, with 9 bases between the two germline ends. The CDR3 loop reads CSVVWQMNTEAFF. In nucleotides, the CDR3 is TGCAGCGTTGTGTGGCAGATGAACACTGAAGCTTTCTTT.